This is a list of T cell receptor beta chains from one sample in a study of cytomegalovirus exposure and HLA in healthy donors. Assay used: immunoSEQ multiplex PCR; TCRdb lists only in-frame clones, some missing. The table shows about 150,000 clones, with about 80% occurring only once. The sequencing input was PBMCs. The receptors derive from a woman between 45 and 60 years old in good health and CMV-seropositive. Each CDR3 is given with its conserved first and last residue. The D gene is left open where the match is weak. Size values are once, few and many counts, or a class for expanded clones, and some rows have none.

J gene,V gene,clone size,D gene,CDR3 DNA,CDR3 protein
TRBJ2-3,TRBV15,.,.,TGTGCCACCAGCAGGGGGGACTCAAGCACAGATACGCAGTATTTT,CATSRGDSSTDTQYF
TRBJ1-2,TRBV4-3,.,TRBD1,TGCGCCAGCAGCCAAGTCGGAGACAGGGGCGATGGCTACACCTTC,CASSQVGDRGDGYTF
TRBJ2-5,TRBV6-1,.,.,TGTGCCAGCAGCGCCGTGGACCGGGGGGAGACCCAGTACTTC,CASSAVDRGETQYF
TRBJ2-7,TRBV6-1,.,.,TGTGCCAGCAGTGAACGGGGACACCGGGGATCCTACGAGCAGTACTTC,CASSERGHRGSYEQYF
TRBJ1-2,TRBV5-1,.,.,TGCGCCAGCAGCCTGTTCGGTCAGGGATCGAGTGGCTACACCTTC,CASSLFGQGSSGYTF
TRBJ2-7,TRBV5-4,.,TRBD1,TGTGCCAGCAGCTTGGGGGACAGAAGCTACGAGCAGTACTTC,CASSLGDRSYEQYF
TRBJ1-1,TRBV18,.,.,TGTGCCAGCTCACCAGTCACTGACACTGAAGCTTTCTTT,CASSPVTDTEAFF
TRBJ2-4,TRBV5-1,.,.,TGCGCCAGCAGCATTAGGGGGGGGTTAGCCAAAAACATTCAGTACTTC,CASSIRGGLAKNIQYF
TRBJ2-2,TRBV4-2,.,.,TGTGCCAGCAGCCAAGTAGGAGAGGGAACAGGGCGAACCGGGGAGCTGTTTTTT,CASSQVGEGTGRTGELFF
TRBJ2-7,TRBV27,.,TRBD2,TGTGCCAGCAGCCCATACGGGACTAGCGGCTACTACGAGCAGTACTTC,CASSPYGTSGYYEQYF
TRBJ2-3,TRBV5-6,.,.,TGTGCCAGCAGCCAGGGACTGAACACAGATACGCAGTATTTT,CASSQGLNTDTQYF
TRBJ1-5,TRBV30,.,.,TGTGCCTGGAGTACACAGGGCAATCAGCCCCAGCATTTT,CAWSTQGNQPQHF
TRBJ2-7,TRBV5-1,.,TRBD2,TGCGCCAGCAGCAGGACTAGCGGGGGGTACGAGCAGTACTTC,CASSRTSGGYEQYF
TRBJ1-5,TRBV19,.,.,TGTGCCAGTAGTATAGATCTCGACTCTTCAGACTACAATCAGCCCCAGCATTTT,CASSIDLDSSDYNQPQHF
TRBJ2-1,TRBV11-2,.,TRBD2,TGTGCCAGCAGCTTAGGCCGCTCTGGCGGGGGTACATACAATGAGCAGTTCTTC,CASSLGRSGGGTYNEQFF
TRBJ1-6,TRBV6-1,.,.,TGTGCCAGCAAGGAGACAGGTGGTTCACCCCTCCACTTT,CASKETGGSPLHF
TRBJ1-2,TRBV5-1,few,TRBD1,TGCGCCAGCAGGTTCGGGACAGGGAAGGACTATGGCTACACCTTC,CASRFGTGKDYGYTF
TRBJ1-3,TRBV7-9,.,.,TGTGCCAGCAGCTTAGACAGCTCTGGAAACACCATATATTTT,CASSLDSSGNTIYF
TRBJ2-7,TRBV5-6,once,.,TGTGCCAGCAGCTCGGGACTCTACGAGCAGTACTTC,CASSSGLYEQYF
TRBJ2-7,TRBV15,.,TRBD1,TGTGCCACCAGCAGTAAGGACAGGGAGGATTACGAGCAGTACTTC,CATSSKDREDYEQYF
TRBJ1-1,TRBV5-6,few,.,TGTGCCAGCAGCTTCGGGGACACTGAAGCTTTCTTT,CASSFGDTEAFF
TRBJ1-2,TRBV20-1,.,TRBD1,TGCAGTGCTCCTACAGGGGGAGGCTACACCTTC,CSAPTGGGYTF
TRBJ1-2,TRBV9,few,TRBD1,TGTGCCAGCAGCGATAATCAGGGGGCTAACGGCTACACCTTC,CASSDNQGANGYTF
TRBJ2-7,TRBV11-2,.,TRBD2,TGTGCCAGCAGCTTAGTCGCCAGTACTAGCGGGAGAAGCTCCTACGAGCAGTACTTC,CASSLVASTSGRSSYEQYF
TRBJ1-6,TRBV19,.,.,TGTGCCAGTAGTATCTCTCTGTCCCTTAATTCACCCCTCCACTTT,CASSISLSLNSPLHF